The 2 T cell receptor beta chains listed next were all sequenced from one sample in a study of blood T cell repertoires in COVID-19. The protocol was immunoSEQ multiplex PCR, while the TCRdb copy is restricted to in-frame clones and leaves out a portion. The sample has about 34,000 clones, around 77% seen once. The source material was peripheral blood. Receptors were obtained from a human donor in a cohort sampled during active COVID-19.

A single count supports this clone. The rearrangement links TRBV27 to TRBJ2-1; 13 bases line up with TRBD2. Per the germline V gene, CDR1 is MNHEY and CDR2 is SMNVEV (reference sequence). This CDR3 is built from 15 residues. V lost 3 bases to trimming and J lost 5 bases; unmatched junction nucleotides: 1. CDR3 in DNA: TGTGCCAGCAGTTTGACTAGCGGGGGGAACAATGAGCAGTTCTTC. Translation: CASSLTSGGNNEQFF.

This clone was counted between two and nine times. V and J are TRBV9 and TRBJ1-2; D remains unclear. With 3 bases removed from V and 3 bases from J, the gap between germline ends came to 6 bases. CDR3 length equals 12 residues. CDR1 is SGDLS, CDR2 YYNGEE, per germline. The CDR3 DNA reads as TGTGCCAGCAGCGAAGACTACTATGGCTACACCTTC. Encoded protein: CASSEDYYGYTF.